This TCR beta chain was identified during a study of beta chain features in type 1 diabetes. Study details: Similarity in age, gender and cell yields was seen between patients and healthy donors.

As every portion of the isolated RNA was reverse transcribed, the sequencing read expressed TCRB transcripts. TCRdb's copy holds only in-frame clones and misses some; the assay was immunoSEQ multiplex PCR. The sample consists of 600,000 or so clones, around 11% of them appearing once. There are 13 residues in the CDR3. Germline V gene sequence: CDR1 GTSNPN, CDR2 SVGIG (reference sequence). The germline V and J ends were trimmed by 2 bases and 3 bases, with 10 bases remaining between them. One heparinised blood draw averaging around 0.12 L was given by each donor. Each of the CD4+ naive, central memory, regulatory and stem cell-like memory populations was sorted via CD45RO/CCR7/CD25/CD127/CD95/CD27. In the case of this clone: As yet, its antigen is unknown.

Findings and limits, study-wide: In every one of the four CD4+ subsets, TCRB CDR3s were moderately but significantly shorter in Type 1 diabetes patients. Compared to healthy donors, patients appeared to have naive, central memory and Treg TCRB repertoires that were more alike.

The chain employs TRBV30 and TRBJ2-5; D perhaps matches TRBD2 (6 bases). This clonotype was obtained from a man younger than 40 with type 1 diabetes. The sample was naive CD4+ T cells from blood. CDR3 loop: CAWSYIAEETQYF. DNA for the CDR3: TGTGCCTGGAGTTATATAGCGGAAGAGACCCAGTACTTC.